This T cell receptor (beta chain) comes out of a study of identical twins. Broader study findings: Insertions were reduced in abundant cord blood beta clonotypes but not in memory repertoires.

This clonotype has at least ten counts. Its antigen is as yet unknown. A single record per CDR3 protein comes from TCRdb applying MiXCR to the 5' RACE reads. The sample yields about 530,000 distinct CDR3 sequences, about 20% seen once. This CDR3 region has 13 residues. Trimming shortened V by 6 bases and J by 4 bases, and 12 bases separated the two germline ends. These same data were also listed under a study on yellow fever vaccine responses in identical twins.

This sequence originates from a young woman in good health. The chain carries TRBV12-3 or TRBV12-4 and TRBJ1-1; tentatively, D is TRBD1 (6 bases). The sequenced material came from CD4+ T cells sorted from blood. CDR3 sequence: CASSLQGFTEAFF. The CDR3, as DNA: TGTGCCAGCAGCTTACAGGGATTCACTGAAGCTTTCTTT.